Shown below are 22 T cell receptor beta chains from a single sample sequenced in a study of neurological immune-mediated disorders. One entry per CDR3 protein, called by TCRdb with MiXCR from the 5' RACE reads. The data show about 40,000 distinct CDR3 sequences, with over 12% seen just once and approximately 30% held by the top ten. Sequenced material: PBMCs. All receptors derive from a woman aged 45-65 years with HTLV-1-associated myelopathy (HAM/TSP).

This clonotype was observed at least ten times. J is TRBJ1-5 and V is TRBV2, with a possible D match to TRBD1 (5 bases). The germline V and J ends were trimmed by 4 bases and 4 bases, with 11 bases remaining between them. The CDR3 spans 14 residues. Germline CDR1 SNHLY, CDR2 FYNNEI. CDR3 DNA sequence: TGTGCCAGCAGTGTCGAACAGGTGAATCAGCCCCAGCATTTT. It specifies CASSVEQVNQPQHF.

This clonotype has ten or more counts. V usage is TRBV3-1 and J usage is TRBJ2-5; D remains unclear. V lost 1 base and J 1 base, leaving 4 bases between the germline ends. This CDR3 contains 13 residues. Germline lookup yields CDR1 LGHDT and CDR2 YNNKEL (reference sequence). The CDR3 here is CASSQGSQETQYF. The CDR3 DNA reads as TGTGCCAGCAGCCAAGGGAGCCAAGAGACCCAGTACTTC.

In its sample, this clonotype was seen many times. V gene TRBV24-1 combines with J gene TRBJ2-5, with unresolved D. Trimming cost V 5 bases and J 5 bases, with 14 bases left between them. CDR3 size: 14 residues. From germline, CDR1 is KGHDR and CDR2 SFDVKD. CDR3 sequence: CATSGTVGRETQYF. The CDR3 region has the DNA TGTGCCACCAGTGGTACAGTCGGACGGGAGACCCAGTACTTC.

By sample fraction, this clonotype is medium-sized (0.01 to 0.1%). This chain joins TRBV20-1 and TRBJ2-7, with TRBD2 matching over 13 bases. The CDR3 contains 14 residues. Trimming cost V 6 bases and J 0 bases; bases outside gene matches: 2. From germline, CDR1 is DFQATT and CDR2 SNEGSKA (reference sequence). CDR3 in amino acids: CSARLAGGSYEQYF. CDR3 in DNA: TGCAGTGCAAGACTAGCGGGGGGCTCCTACGAGCAGTACTTC.

In this sample, this clonotype turned up many times. The chain is built from TRBV7-6 and TRBJ2-1; D is perhaps TRBD1 or TRBD2 (6 bases each). Germline V gene data show CDR1 as SGHVS and CDR2 as FNYEAQ. This CDR3 is built from 15 residues. Trimming removed 2 bases from V and 0 bases from J, with 8 bases in between. The CDR3 reads CASSLRGRSYNEQFF. The CDR3 nucleotides are TGTGCCAGCAGCTTACGGGGGCGCTCCTACAATGAGCAGTTCTTC.

This clonotype showed up many times. The chain is built from TRBV14 and TRBJ2-5; TRBD1 matches at 7 bases. The CDR3 sequence is 15 residues long. The V segment lost 2 bases and the J segment 1 base; nucleotides outside the gene matches: 4. CDR1 SGHDN and CDR2 FVKESK come from the germline V gene. The CDR3 protein is CASSQLTGSQETQYF. CDR3 bases: TGTGCCAGCAGCCAATTGACAGGGTCCCAAGAGACCCAGTACTTC. The full variable domain, completed using reference TRBV14 and TRBJ2-5, is EAGVTQFPSHSVIEKGQTVTLRCDPISGHDNLYWYRRVMGKEIKFLLHFVKESKQDESGMPNNRFLAERTGGTYSTLKVQPAELEDSGVYFCASSQLTGSQETQYFGPGTRLLVL.

This clonotype was counted many times. The chain carries TRBV5-1 and TRBJ1-1; no firm D call. Germline V lookup: CDR1 SGHRS, CDR2 YFSETQ. Trimming left V 0 bases short and J 1 base short, with 10 bases between. The CDR3 is made up of 15 amino acids. The CDR3 sequence: CASSLVLGENTEAFF. The CDR3 nucleotides are TGCGCCAGCAGCTTGGTTTTGGGAGAGAACACTGAAGCTTTCTTT.

This clonotype was recorded many times. Written as DNA, the CDR3 is TGTGCCAGCAGCTCTGGACAGTCGAACACTGAAGCTTTCTTT. It yields the protein CASSSGQSNTEAFF. The chain uses TRBV7-9 and TRBJ1-1, with D possibly being TRBD1 (6 bases). Germline values: CDR1 SEHNR, CDR2 FQNEAQ (reference sequence). V was pared by 4 bases and J by 1 base, with 10 bases between. The CDR3 is 14 residues long.

This clonotype showed up many times. CDR3 nucleotide sequence: TGTGCCAGCAGTTCCACCGGGACTAGCGGGGGCACAATGTACAATGAGCAGTTCTTC. Its protein product is CASSSTGTSGGTMYNEQFF. This sequence joins TRBV5-6 and TRBJ2-1; TRBD2 matches 14 bases. With V trimmed by 5 bases and J by 4 bases, 14 bases remained unmatched. The CDR3 is 19 amino acids. In germline, CDR1 is SGHDT, CDR2 YYEEEE.

Worth noting for this clonotype: The junction departs from germline at one end; a sequencing error may be responsible. This chain links TRBV7-2 with TRBJ2-5, with 9 bases fitting TRBD2. Looked up from germline, CDR1 is SGHTA and CDR2 is FQGNSA. The CDR3 is made up of 15 amino acids. The CDR3: CSSSLGRGGEETQYF. In DNA, the CDR3 is TGTTCCAGCAGCTTAGGGCGGGGGGGCGAAGAGACCCAGTACTTC.

This clonotype was detected ten times or more. The chain uses TRBV7-2 and TRBJ1-1, with D hard to call. The CDR3 spans 14 residues. V lost 2 bases to trimming and J lost 5 bases, with 12 bases between them. The V gene's germline CDR1 is SGHTA and CDR2 FQGNSA. CDR3 sequence reads: CASSLNPGNTEAFF. The DNA for the CDR3 is TGTGCCAGCAGCTTAAATCCGGGGAATACTGAAGCTTTCTTT.

This clonotype appeared many times. V usage is TRBV9 and J usage is TRBJ1-4; TRBD1 might be the D (5 bases). Trimming removed 3 bases from V and 4 bases from J, with 13 bases in between. The CDR3 extends over 15 amino acids. Germline V gene sequence: CDR1 SGDLS, CDR2 YYNGEE. Written as DNA, the CDR3 is TGTGCCAGCAGCGCGGGGGGGTCCGGTAATGAAAAACTGTTTTTT. It encodes CASSAGGSGNEKLFF. Complete variable domain (other parts from reference TRBV9 and TRBJ1-4): DSGVTQTPKHLITATGQRVTLRCSPRSGDLSVYWYQQSLDQGLQFLIQYYNGEERAKGNILERFSAQQFPDLHSELNLSSLELGDSALYFCASSAGGSGNEKLFFGSGTQLSVL.

This clonotype has ten or more counts. The rearrangement links TRBV11-2 to TRBJ2-4; D not certain. The CDR3 length is 14 residues. Germline V gene sequence: CDR1 SGHAT, CDR2 FQNNGV. V dropped 1 base and J dropped 8 bases, with 12 bases sitting between them. CDR3 sequence: CASSLVAPPDIQYF. For the CDR3, the DNA is TGTGCCAGCAGCTTAGTAGCCCCACCCGACATTCAGTACTTC.

In this sample, this clonotype turned up many times. The chain recombines TRBV20-1 with TRBJ2-5; D uncertain. The germline V gene encodes CDR1 DFQATT and CDR2 SNEGSKA (reference sequence). This CDR3 contains 14 residues. The V gene lost 0 bases and the J gene lost 2 bases, with 10 bases spanning the gap. The DNA of the CDR3 is TGCAGTGCTAGAGAGAGTACTACGCAAGAGACCCAGTACTTC. It yields the protein CSARESTTQETQYF.

This clonotype came up many times. The rearrangement uses TRBV7-2 and TRBJ1-1, with 7 bases that match TRBD1. This CDR3 spans 13 amino acids. Germline values: CDR1 SGHTA, CDR2 FQGNSA. V shed 8 bases and J 0 bases; nucleotides not matched to a gene: 3. CDR3 residues: CASLRGLNTEAFF. CDR3 DNA: TGTGCCAGCCTTAGGGGGCTGAACACTGAAGCTTTCTTT.

This clonotype occurred many times. The chain's CDR3 is CANPAPGTAGNTIYF. CDR3 nucleotides: TGTGCCAACCCGGCCCCGGGTACGGCTGGAAACACCATATATTTT. V gene TRBV6-5 combines with J gene TRBJ1-3; no clear D. V lost 10 bases, J lost 2 bases, and 18 bases lay in between. Germline CDR1 MNHEY, CDR2 SVGAGI. The CDR3 length is 15 residues.

This clonotype was detected many times. The chain carries TRBV7-2 and TRBJ2-1, with 9 bases fitting TRBD2. There are 18 residues in the CDR3. Unmatched junction bases numbered 6, after V lost 0 bases and J lost 0 bases. Looked up from germline, CDR1 is SGHTA and CDR2 is FQGNSA. The CDR3 reads CASSLASGGLSSYNEQFF. The CDR3 nucleotides read TGTGCCAGCAGCTTAGCCAGCGGGGGGCTTAGCTCCTACAATGAGCAGTTCTTC.

In this sample, this clonotype turned up many times. The V and J genes are TRBV12-3 or TRBV12-4 and TRBJ2-2, with D tentatively TRBD1 or TRBD2 (6 bases each). V lost 3 bases to trimming and J lost 3 bases, with 11 bases between them. The CDR3 runs to 15 residues. Here the CDR3 DNA reads TGTGCCAGCAGTTTTGGGGGGCTAGACACCGGGGAGCTGTTTTTT. It specifies CASSFGGLDTGELFF.

Ten or more counts support this clonotype. J is TRBJ2-3 and V is TRBV7-8; D ambiguous. CDR1 and CDR2 (germline): SGHVS, FQNEAQ. V was trimmed by 5 bases and J by 8 bases, leaving 11 bases between them. The CDR3 runs 12 residues. The CDR3 nucleotides read TGTGCCAGCAGCCTAGGATGGGGTACGCAGTATTTT. It is translated as CASSLGWGTQYF.

This clonotype was seen many times. This chain links TRBV20-1 with TRBJ2-1; no clear D gene. From germline, CDR1 is DFQATT and CDR2 SNEGSKA (reference sequence). V gave up 0 bases and J gave up 0 bases, with 9 bases separating them. The CDR3 has 15 amino acids. Here the CDR3 DNA reads TGCAGTGCTAGAGATTTGAGCGTCTCCTACAATGAGCAGTTCTTC. Translating gives CSARDLSVSYNEQFF.

In its sample, this clonotype was seen many times. The CDR3 is CASRPTGPSTGNEQFF. In DNA form, the CDR3 reads TGTGCCAGCAGACCTACAGGGCCTTCAACGGGCAATGAGCAGTTCTTC. The V call is TRBV5-4, the J call TRBJ2-1; the D gene is possibly TRBD1 (6 bases). The CDR3 runs 16 residues. Trimming cost V 5 bases and J 6 bases, with 21 bases left between them. Germline CDR1 SGHNT, CDR2 YYREEE (reference sequence).

This clonotype is judged medium-sized (0.01 to 0.1%). This rearrangement joins TRBV27 to TRBJ1-5; possibly TRBD1 for D (6 bases). This CDR3 is built from 17 residues. The germline V and J ends were trimmed by 4 bases and 0 bases, with 16 bases remaining between them. Germline CDR1 is MNHEY and CDR2 is SMNVEV (reference sequence). In nucleotides, the CDR3 is TGTGCCAGCAGTTCCGGCGGGGGCGGCTATAGCAATCAGCCCCAGCATTTT. Translating gives CASSSGGGGYSNQPQHF.